A selection of T cell receptor beta chains follows, all from one sample in a study of regulatory T cells in long-lasting Graves disease. TCRdb ran MiXCR on the multiplex PCR reads and lists one entry per CDR3 protein. The sample lists 530,000 or so distinct CDR3 sequences, about 13% occurring once. These data are also associated with another study on T cells in Graves' hyperthyroidism and ophthalmopathy.

The starting material was peripheral blood mononuclear cells (PBMCs), obtained at new diagnosis, from a patient treated with antithyroid drugs. The receptors were gathered from a man aged 25 to 45 with Graves disease. Each CDR3 is given with its conserved first and last residue. D genes are given only for firm matches. For some rows the clone size is stated as once, few or many, or as a class when expanded; others skip it.

V gene: TRBV12-3/TRBV12-4
D gene: TRBD1
clone size: many
J gene: TRBJ1-2
CDR3 protein: CASRSSNRGPRYGYTF
CDR3 DNA: TGTGCCAGCAGGTCCTCTAACAGGGGGCCGCGCTATGGCTACACCTTC

V gene: TRBV7-8
D gene: -
clone size: many
J gene: TRBJ1-1
CDR3 protein: CASSYGLNTEAFF
CDR3 DNA: TGTGCCAGCAGCTACGGACTGAACACTGAAGCTTTCTTT

V gene: TRBV5-5
D gene: -
clone size: -
J gene: TRBJ2-2
CDR3 protein: CASSFAELNTGELFF
CDR3 DNA: TGTGCCAGCAGCTTCGCGGAATTGAACACCGGGGAGCTGTTTTTT

V gene: TRBV5-6
D gene: TRBD2
clone size: -
J gene: TRBJ2-7
CDR3 protein: CASSQGLAGLGEQYF
CDR3 DNA: TGTGCCAGCAGCCAGGGACTAGCGGGACTGGGCGAGCAGTACTTC

V gene: TRBV3-1
D gene: -
clone size: many
J gene: TRBJ1-1
CDR3 protein: CASSQEGRQAFF
CDR3 DNA: TGTGCCAGCAGCCAAGAAGGTAGACAAGCTTTCTTT

V gene: TRBV12-3/TRBV12-4
D gene: -
clone size: -
J gene: TRBJ1-5
CDR3 protein: CASSFVRNQPQHF
CDR3 DNA: TGTGCCAGCAGTTTCGTTCGTAATCAGCCCCAGCATTTT

V gene: TRBV9
D gene: TRBD2
clone size: many
J gene: TRBJ2-7
CDR3 protein: CASSTAGVDEQYF
CDR3 DNA: TGTGCCAGCAGCACAGCGGGAGTAGACGAGCAGTACTTC

V gene: TRBV5-1
D gene: TRBD2
clone size: many
J gene: TRBJ2-3
CDR3 protein: CASSSPGSGTTDTQYF
CDR3 DNA: TGCGCCAGCAGCTCTCCGGGTAGCGGGACCACAGATACGCAGTATTTT

V gene: TRBV30
D gene: -
clone size: -
J gene: TRBJ1-6
CDR3 protein: CAWKWQDNSPLHF
CDR3 DNA: TGTGCCTGGAAATGGCAGGACAATTCACCCCTCCACTTT

V gene: TRBV2
D gene: -
clone size: many
J gene: TRBJ1-4
CDR3 protein: CASSVRGGEKLFF
CDR3 DNA: TGTGCCAGCAGTGTTAGGGGTGGAGAAAAACTGTTTTTT

V gene: TRBV5-6
D gene: -
clone size: -
J gene: TRBJ1-2
CDR3 protein: CASSGSGTVLSLAGYTF
CDR3 DNA: TGTGCCAGCAGCGGATCTGGGACCGTTCTTTCCTTGGCTGGCTACACCTTC

V gene: TRBV6-1
D gene: -
clone size: -
J gene: TRBJ2-7
CDR3 protein: CACRRAEQYF
CDR3 DNA: TGTGCCTGCCGGCGGGCCGAGCAGTACTTC

V gene: TRBV5-5
D gene: TRBD2
clone size: few
J gene: TRBJ2-1
CDR3 protein: CASSLHGTGTSGISEQFF
CDR3 DNA: TGTGCCAGCAGCCTCCATGGGACCGGGACTAGCGGGATCAGTGAGCAGTTCTTC

V gene: TRBV10-3
D gene: -
clone size: few
J gene: TRBJ1-2
CDR3 protein: CAIRYLVRSFSGGQVEGYTF
CDR3 DNA: TGTGCCATCAGATATTTGGTGAGATCGTTCTCCGGGGGGCAGGTGGAGGGCTACACCTTC

V gene: TRBV13
D gene: -
clone size: many
J gene: TRBJ2-7
CDR3 protein: CASSSGPDPRLEQYF
CDR3 DNA: TGTGCCAGCAGCTCGGGGCCTGACCCAAGGCTCGAGCAGTACTTC

V gene: TRBV11-2
D gene: TRBD2
clone size: many
J gene: TRBJ2-4
CDR3 protein: CASSLVFFAGGPINIQYF
CDR3 DNA: TGTGCCAGCAGCTTAGTATTTTTCGCGGGAGGGCCTATAAACATTCAGTACTTC

V gene: TRBV7-9
D gene: -
clone size: -
J gene: TRBJ2-7
CDR3 protein: CASSLLTEYEQYF
CDR3 DNA: TGTGCCAGCAGCTTATTAACCGAATACGAGCAGTACTTC

V gene: TRBV13
D gene: -
clone size: -
J gene: TRBJ2-7
CDR3 protein: CASRALQVPSSYEQYF
CDR3 DNA: TGTGCCAGCCGGGCCCTACAGGTCCCAAGCTCCTACGAGCAGTACTTC

V gene: TRBV29-1
D gene: -
clone size: -
J gene: TRBJ2-2
CDR3 protein: CSVGLVNTGELFF
CDR3 DNA: TGCAGCGTTGGTCTCGTGAACACCGGGGAGCTGTTTTTT

V gene: TRBV2
D gene: TRBD2
clone size: many
J gene: TRBJ2-7
CDR3 protein: CASSGFRAGGYEQYF
CDR3 DNA: TGTGCCAGCAGTGGGTTTAGGGCGGGAGGCTACGAGCAGTACTTC

V gene: TRBV2
D gene: -
clone size: many
J gene: TRBJ1-5
CDR3 protein: CASSVQPSENQPQHF
CDR3 DNA: TGTGCCAGCAGCGTGCAGCCGAGTGAAAATCAGCCCCAGCATTTT

V gene: TRBV12-3/TRBV12-4
D gene: -
clone size: many
J gene: TRBJ2-1
CDR3 protein: CASRVRGTNEQFF
CDR3 DNA: TGTGCCAGCAGGGTGAGGGGAACCAATGAGCAGTTCTTC

V gene: TRBV12-3/TRBV12-4
D gene: -
clone size: many
J gene: TRBJ1-5
CDR3 protein: CASSLGGFGNQPQHF
CDR3 DNA: TGTGCCAGCAGTTTAGGGGGGTTTGGCAATCAGCCCCAGCATTTT

V gene: TRBV30
D gene: -
clone size: many
J gene: TRBJ2-3
CDR3 protein: CAFEGLDSTDTQYF
CDR3 DNA: TGTGCCTTTGAGGGTTTGGACAGCACAGATACGCAGTATTTT

V gene: TRBV6-5
D gene: -
clone size: many
J gene: TRBJ2-2
CDR3 protein: CASSYSQGTNTGELFF
CDR3 DNA: TGTGCCAGCAGTTACTCTCAGGGCACAAACACCGGGGAGCTGTTTTTT

V gene: TRBV20-1
D gene: -
clone size: many
J gene: TRBJ2-3
CDR3 protein: CSVPGEGTDTQYF
CDR3 DNA: TGCAGTGTCCCTGGGGAGGGCACAGATACGCAGTATTTT

V gene: TRBV15
D gene: TRBD2
clone size: few
J gene: TRBJ2-3
CDR3 protein: CATGTSGAEDTQYF
CDR3 DNA: TGTGCCACCGGGACTAGCGGGGCGGAAGATACGCAGTATTTT

V gene: TRBV29-1
D gene: -
clone size: many
J gene: TRBJ1-1
CDR3 protein: CSVQGRLNTEAFF
CDR3 DNA: TGCAGCGTTCAAGGCCGATTGAACACTGAAGCTTTCTTT

V gene: TRBV30
D gene: TRBD2
clone size: -
J gene: TRBJ2-3
CDR3 protein: CAWSATQPRLAGGRDTQYF
CDR3 DNA: TGTGCCTGGAGTGCTACCCAACCCAGACTAGCGGGTGGTAGAGATACGCAGTATTTT

V gene: TRBV29-1
D gene: -
clone size: many
J gene: TRBJ2-5
CDR3 protein: CSVVDSLRGTQYF
CDR3 DNA: TGCAGCGTTGTGGACAGCTTGAGGGGGACCCAGTACTTC

V gene: TRBV19
D gene: TRBD2
clone size: -
J gene: TRBJ2-1
CDR3 protein: CASSIWTSGYNEQFF
CDR3 DNA: TGTGCCAGTAGTATATGGACTAGCGGATACAATGAGCAGTTCTTC

V gene: TRBV3-1
D gene: -
clone size: many
J gene: TRBJ2-2
CDR3 protein: CASSQPANTGELFF
CDR3 DNA: TGTGCCAGCAGCCAACCGGCGAACACCGGGGAGCTGTTTTTT

V gene: TRBV3-1
D gene: -
clone size: -
J gene: TRBJ2-2
CDR3 protein: CASRVGGNTGELFF
CDR3 DNA: TGTGCCAGCAGGGTAGGGGGTAACACCGGGGAGCTGTTTTTT

V gene: TRBV5-6
D gene: -
clone size: few
J gene: TRBJ1-5
CDR3 protein: CASSQSGADRSSQPQHF
CDR3 DNA: TGTGCCAGCAGCCAGTCAGGTGCTGACAGGTCTAGTCAGCCCCAGCATTTT

V gene: TRBV30
D gene: -
clone size: -
J gene: TRBJ1-2
CDR3 protein: CAGPGGRGYTF
CDR3 DNA: TGTGCCGGTCCAGGAGGGCGAGGCTACACCTTC

V gene: TRBV9
D gene: -
clone size: many
J gene: TRBJ2-3
CDR3 protein: CASSAYRTDTQYF
CDR3 DNA: TGTGCCAGCAGCGCCTATCGCACAGATACGCAGTATTTT

V gene: TRBV27
D gene: -
clone size: few
J gene: TRBJ1-4
CDR3 protein: CANSFSRKTNEKLFF
CDR3 DNA: TGTGCCAACAGTTTCAGCCGGAAAACTAATGAAAAACTGTTTTTT

V gene: TRBV20-1
D gene: -
clone size: many
J gene: TRBJ2-2
CDR3 protein: CSAWEANTGELFF
CDR3 DNA: TGCAGTGCTTGGGAGGCCAACACCGGGGAGCTGTTTTTT

V gene: TRBV12-3/TRBV12-4
D gene: -
clone size: many
J gene: TRBJ1-1
CDR3 protein: CASRFPLGMNTEAFF
CDR3 DNA: TGTGCCAGCAGGTTCCCCTTGGGTATGAACACTGAAGCTTTCTTT

V gene: TRBV7-2
D gene: TRBD2
clone size: few
J gene: TRBJ2-4
CDR3 protein: CASSLPTSGPDTAKNIQYF
CDR3 DNA: TGTGCCAGCAGCTTACCCACTAGCGGCCCTGACACGGCCAAAAACATTCAGTACTTC

V gene: TRBV7-2
D gene: -
clone size: -
J gene: TRBJ1-2
CDR3 protein: CASSLEVRRNYGYTF
CDR3 DNA: TGTGCCAGCAGCTTAGAAGTGAGGAGAAACTATGGCTACACCTTC

V gene: TRBV20-1
D gene: TRBD2
clone size: many
J gene: TRBJ2-7
CDR3 protein: CSAYQLPGLAVLYEQYF
CDR3 DNA: TGCAGTGCTTACCAACTGCCGGGACTAGCGGTCCTCTACGAGCAGTACTTC

V gene: TRBV6-1
D gene: TRBD2
clone size: few
J gene: TRBJ2-1
CDR3 protein: CASNPSGSVGNEQFF
CDR3 DNA: TGTGCCAGCAACCCTAGCGGGAGTGTCGGTAATGAGCAGTTCTTC

V gene: TRBV19
D gene: -
clone size: many
J gene: TRBJ1-4
CDR3 protein: CASSRGFNEKLFF
CDR3 DNA: TGTGCCAGTAGTCGAGGGTTTAATGAAAAACTGTTTTTT

V gene: TRBV6-1
D gene: TRBD1
clone size: many
J gene: TRBJ1-1
CDR3 protein: CASSTGLNTEAFF
CDR3 DNA: TGTGCCAGTTCGACAGGGCTGAACACTGAAGCTTTCTTT

V gene: TRBV2
D gene: TRBD1
clone size: many
J gene: TRBJ2-7
CDR3 protein: CASTGQGVVEQYF
CDR3 DNA: TGTGCCAGCACCGGACAGGGGGTAGTCGAGCAGTACTTC

V gene: TRBV13
D gene: -
clone size: -
J gene: TRBJ2-2
CDR3 protein: CASRLRRVTGELFF
CDR3 DNA: TGTGCCAGCAGACTTCGTCGGGTAACCGGGGAGCTGTTTTTT

V gene: TRBV7-8
D gene: TRBD1
clone size: few
J gene: TRBJ1-5
CDR3 protein: CASSLAARGLDQPQHF
CDR3 DNA: TGTGCCAGCAGCTTAGCGGCCAGGGGGCTTGATCAGCCCCAGCATTTT

V gene: TRBV11-2
D gene: -
clone size: many
J gene: TRBJ1-1
CDR3 protein: CASSPNTGTGGTEAFF
CDR3 DNA: TGTGCCAGCAGCCCTAACACCGGGACTGGTGGCACTGAAGCTTTCTTT

V gene: TRBV5-1
D gene: -
clone size: many
J gene: TRBJ2-1
CDR3 protein: CASSPQGIGNEQFF
CDR3 DNA: TGCGCCAGCAGCCCACAGGGTATTGGGAATGAGCAGTTCTTC

V gene: TRBV14
D gene: TRBD2
clone size: -
J gene: TRBJ2-7
CDR3 protein: CASSQDTGLASYEQYF
CDR3 DNA: TGTGCCAGCAGCCAAGATACAGGACTAGCGAGCTACGAGCAGTACTTC

V gene: TRBV29-1
D gene: -
clone size: many
J gene: TRBJ2-5
CDR3 protein: CSVGTAETQYF
CDR3 DNA: TGCAGCGTTGGCACAGCGGAGACCCAGTACTTC

V gene: TRBV6-1
D gene: -
clone size: few
J gene: TRBJ1-5
CDR3 protein: CASSEEIRGPGQPQHF
CDR3 DNA: TGTGCCAGCAGTGAAGAAATTAGGGGCCCTGGCCAGCCCCAGCATTTT

V gene: TRBV25-1
D gene: -
clone size: many
J gene: TRBJ2-1
CDR3 protein: CASSAPGLNEQFF
CDR3 DNA: TGTGCCAGCAGTGCCCCGGGACTTAATGAGCAGTTCTTC

V gene: TRBV5-4
D gene: TRBD2
clone size: -
J gene: TRBJ2-7
CDR3 protein: CASRPGLAELYEQYF
CDR3 DNA: TGTGCCAGCAGGCCGGGACTAGCGGAGCTATACGAGCAGTACTTC

V gene: TRBV6-2/TRBV6-3
D gene: -
clone size: many
J gene: TRBJ1-2
CDR3 protein: CASSYLYREHGYTF
CDR3 DNA: TGTGCCAGCAGTTACCTTTACAGGGAGCATGGCTACACCTTC

V gene: TRBV20-1
D gene: -
clone size: few
J gene: TRBJ2-1
CDR3 protein: CSARGTNGGGEQFF
CDR3 DNA: TGCAGTGCTAGGGGTACTAACGGGGGAGGTGAGCAGTTCTTC

V gene: TRBV24-1
D gene: -
clone size: few
J gene: TRBJ2-7
CDR3 protein: CATSDRPGNEQYF
CDR3 DNA: TGTGCCACCAGTGATCGACCGGGCAACGAGCAGTACTTC

V gene: TRBV2
D gene: -
clone size: -
J gene: TRBJ1-2
CDR3 protein: CASSVRRQPSNYGYTF
CDR3 DNA: TGTGCCAGCAGTGTACGTCGCCAGCCTTCTAACTATGGCTACACCTTC

V gene: TRBV12-3/TRBV12-4
D gene: -
clone size: many
J gene: TRBJ1-3
CDR3 protein: CASRPGKLRVPGNTIYF
CDR3 DNA: TGTGCCAGCAGGCCCGGGAAATTAAGGGTCCCTGGAAACACCATATATTTT